This T cell receptor beta chain was found in a study of blood T cell repertoires in COVID-19. Study background: COVID-19 samples from acute and convalescent phases originated in the United States, Italy and Spain.

Germline-derived CDR1 and CDR2 are MNHEY and SMNVEV (reference sequence). Unmatched junction bases numbered 8, after V lost 2 bases and J lost 7 bases. The CDR3 consists of 16 residues. Data came from immunoSEQ multiplex PCR; TCRdb stores just in-frame clones and leaves some out. Among fewer than 300,000 clones, 86% were seen once, and the ten largest hold about 9.2%. Sequenced input: peripheral blood. The chain couples TRBV27 to TRBJ2-1, with 10 bases fitting TRBD2. This clonotype originated in a man between 35 and 55 years old who had recovered from COVID-19. The CDR3 spells CASSLRVAGGNNEQFF. Here the CDR3 DNA reads TGTGCCAGCAGTTTACGGGTAGCGGGAGGAAATAATGAGCAGTTCTTC.